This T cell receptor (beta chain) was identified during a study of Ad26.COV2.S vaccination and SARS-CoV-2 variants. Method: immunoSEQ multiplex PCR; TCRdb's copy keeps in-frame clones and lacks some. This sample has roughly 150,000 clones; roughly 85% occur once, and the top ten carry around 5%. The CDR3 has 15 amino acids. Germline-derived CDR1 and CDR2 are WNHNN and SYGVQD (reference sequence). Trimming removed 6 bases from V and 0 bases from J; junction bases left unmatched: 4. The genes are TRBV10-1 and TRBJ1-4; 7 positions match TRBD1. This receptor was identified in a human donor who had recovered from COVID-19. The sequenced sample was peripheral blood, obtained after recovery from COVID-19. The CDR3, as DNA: TGCGCCAGCAGGGACAGGTTTGCAACTAATGAAAAACTGTTTTTT. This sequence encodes CASRDRFATNEKLFF.